This record looks at one TCR beta chain sequence and its context. The antigen is unknown. Profiling relied on immunoSEQ multiplex PCR, and the TCRdb table lists in-frame clones only, not all of them. The table records more than 95,000 clones, roughly four fifths of them present only once. The sample belongs to a study of T cell clones after liver transplantation. Turning to the study itself: TCRbeta sequencing after a pre-transplant mixed lymphocyte reaction identified graft-donor-reactive clones, later tracked in post-transplant blood.

CDR3 length: 16 residues. CDR1 and CDR2 (germline): SGHAT, FQNNGV. V trimming: 5 bases; J trimming: 7 bases; junction bases outside the gene matches: 13. Study-wide points: Conclusions were preliminary, with small, heterogeneous patient groups.

The chain couples TRBV11-2 to TRBJ2-1, with 8 bases aligning to TRBD2. This receptor was taken from a human patient who received a liver transplant. Some T cells may have originated in the graft donor. The sample here was CD4+ T cells from blood, taken approximately 45 months after liver transplant. The CDR3 nucleotides are TGTGCCAGCAGCCTAGGGGTCCAGCGGGAGAGGAATGAGCAGTTCTTC. This translates into CASSLGVQRERNEQFF.